This T cell receptor (beta chain) was observed in a study of blood T cell repertoires in COVID-19. On the study more broadly: T cells, B-cell-depleted T cells, or PBMCs provided the cDNA or gDNA that served as material.

Original data processing: Estimates of nucleated cell counts were drawn from the amplification of reference gene primers. Here immunoSEQ multiplex PCR was the method, and the copy in TCRdb shows in-frame clones only, minus some. That table supplies the V and J calls and clone size; D and trimming were determined from the DNA. The profile covers some 350,000 clones, with 90% appearing a single time and approximately 7% taken by the ten largest. The sample comprised peripheral blood. The TCR was taken from a young man with active or convalescent COVID-19.

The CDR3 nucleotides read TGTGCCAGCAGTGAAATTCCGGGAAGGACGGAGTATAATTCACCCCTCCACTTT. Encoded protein: CASSEIPGRTEYNSPLHF. J is TRBJ1-6 and V is TRBV6-1; the D is unclear. Trimming took off 2 bases at V and 4 bases at J, with 18 bases between the two ends. Germline V lookup: CDR1 MNHNS, CDR2 SASEGT. The CDR3 is 18 residues long.